The 2 T cell receptor beta chains listed next were all sequenced from one sample in a study of T cell clonotyping in hematopoietic cell transplantation. TCRdb's copy holds only in-frame clones and misses some; the assay was immunoSEQ multiplex PCR. The sample holds under 2,500 clones, around 90% seen once. The source material was PBMCs, sampled at the time of graft-versus-host disease after allogeneic stem cell transplant. Every receptor here comes from a male patient aged 18-30 years who had an allogeneic stem cell transplant from a related donor, so the T cells may come from the graft donor. Some clones in this sample may be carry-over from other donors' samples.

The chain joins TRBV11-3 to TRBJ2-5, with a tentative D call TRBD2 (5 bases). Germline lookup yields CDR1 SGHNT and CDR2 YENEEA. Trimming removed 3 bases at V and 2 bases at J, with 13 bases between. The CDR3 is made up of 15 amino acids. CDR3 region: CASSLRAAEQETQYF. CDR3 coding DNA: TGTGCCAGCAGCTTGAGGGCCGCAGAACAAGAGACCCAGTACTTC.

The V gene is TRBV6-4, the J gene TRBJ2-7; D possibly corresponds to TRBD1 (5 bases). The CDR3 totals 13 residues. CDR1 and CDR2 from the germline V gene are MRHNA and SNTAGT. The V gene lost 5 bases and the J gene lost 4 bases, with 12 bases spanning the gap. The CDR3 protein is CASSFQGNYEQYV. In nucleotides, the CDR3 is TGTGCCAGCAGTTTCCAGGGAAATTACGAGCAGTACGTC.